One T cell receptor (beta chain) is described in this entry. Deletions cut 3 bases from V and 11 bases from J, with 12 bases between. The CDR3 runs 12 residues. Germline CDR1 reads MDHEN; CDR2 reads SYDVKM. This sample was included in a study of blood T cell repertoires in COVID-19. Study-wide background: The study drew acute and convalescent COVID-19 samples from the United States, Italy and Spain. T cells, B-cell-depleted T cells, or PBMCs provided the cDNA or gDNA that served as material.

Per the study methods: Reference gene primer amplification in the assay estimated nucleated cell counts. This table comes from immunoSEQ multiplex PCR, and its TCRdb copy is limited to in-frame clones, with some not included. Clone size and V and J calls were adopted from that table, with D and trimming inferred from the DNA. The sample has about 180,000 clones, approximately 87% seen once. Specimen: peripheral blood. This clonotype was sampled from a man aged 65-85 years with active or convalescent COVID-19. The rearrangement joins TRBV28 to TRBJ2-3; D possibly corresponds to TRBD1 (5 bases). CDR3 coding DNA: TGTGCCAGCAGTTTGGAGACTCAGGGGCAGTATTTT. As protein: CASSLETQGQYF.